A selection of T cell receptor beta chains follows, all from one sample in a study of cytomegalovirus exposure and HLA in healthy donors. The table came from immunoSEQ multiplex PCR; TCRdb's copy has only in-frame clones and leaves some out. The table includes 100,000 or so clones, roughly 84% detected once. The sequencing input was PBMCs. Source of these receptors: a man younger than 30 in good health and CMV-seronegative. The CDR3 runs from the conserved cysteine through the conserved F or W. Fields, in order: V gene, J gene, CDR3 protein.

TRBV2	TRBJ2-1	CASTDLGLGYEQFF
TRBV2	TRBJ2-7	CASSDEAPSVLGEQYF
TRBV18	TRBJ2-5	CASSSKETQYF
TRBV9	TRBJ2-6	CASSTSTGSGANVLTF
TRBV30	TRBJ1-1	CAWSVRVGDTEAFF
TRBV30	TRBJ1-4	CAWSRDRGSEKLFF
TRBV25-1	TRBJ2-5	CASSPTDRVETQYF
TRBV7-3	TRBJ2-2	CASSSSGTGFGELFF
TRBV4-3	TRBJ2-5	CASSRSDRGETQYF
TRBV6-1	TRBJ2-7	CASAQAYEQYF
TRBV6-1	TRBJ1-5	CASSASFSGNQPQHF
TRBV5-1	TRBJ1-1	CASSSDRDTEAFF
TRBV6-1	TRBJ1-2	CASSGRDRAVNYGYTF